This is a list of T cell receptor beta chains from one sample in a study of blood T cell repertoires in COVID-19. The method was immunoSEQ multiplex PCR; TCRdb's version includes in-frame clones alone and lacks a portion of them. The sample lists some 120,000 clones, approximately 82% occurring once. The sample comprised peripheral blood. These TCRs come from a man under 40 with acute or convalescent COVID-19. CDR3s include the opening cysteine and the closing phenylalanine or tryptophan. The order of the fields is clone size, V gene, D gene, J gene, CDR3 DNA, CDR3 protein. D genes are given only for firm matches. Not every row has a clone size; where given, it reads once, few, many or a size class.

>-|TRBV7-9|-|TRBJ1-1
TGTGCCAGCAGCCAGACAGAGGTTGAAGCTTTCTTT
CASSQTEVEAFF
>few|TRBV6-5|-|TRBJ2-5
TGTGCCAGCAAGGGAGGTGGGGGATGGATAGAGACCCAGTACTTC
CASKGGGGWIETQYF
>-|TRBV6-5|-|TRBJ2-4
TGTGCCAGCAGTTACCTAGGGGGGGCCCAAAACATTCAGTACTTC
CASSYLGGAQNIQYF
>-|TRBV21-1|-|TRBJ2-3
TGTGCCAGCAGCACAGGGGTTAGCACAGATACGCAGTATTTT
CASSTGVSTDTQYF
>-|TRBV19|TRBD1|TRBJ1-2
TGTGCCAGTAGTACTACAGGGGGCGAAGGCTACACCTTC
CASSTTGGEGYTF
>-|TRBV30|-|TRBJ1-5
TGTGCCTGGAGGGGAGGGGGAAGCAATCAGCCCCAGCATTTT
CAWRGGGSNQPQHF
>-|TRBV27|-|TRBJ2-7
TGTGCCAGCAGTTTGCGACTGGGTTACGAGCAGTACTTC
CASSLRLGYEQYF
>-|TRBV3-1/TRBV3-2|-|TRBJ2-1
TGTGCCAGCAGCCAAGAAGGCAGCGGTGACAATGAGCAGTTCTTC
CASSQEGSGDNEQFF
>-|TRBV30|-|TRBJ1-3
TGTGCCTGGAGAAGGAGTCGGGGAAACACCATATATTTT
CAWRRSRGNTIYF
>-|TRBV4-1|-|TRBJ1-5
TGCGCCAGCAGCCAAGTCGGGAGGGTCAGCCTGGGGAATCAGCCCCAGCATTTT
CASSQVGRVSLGNQPQHF
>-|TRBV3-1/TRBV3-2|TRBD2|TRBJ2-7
TGTGCCAGCAGCCCCGGCGGGGGGCTCGACGAGCAGTACTTC
CASSPGGGLDEQYF